The subject of this entry is one T cell receptor (beta chain). Its cognate antigen is unknown. Each HIV-infected participant was given treatment in the United States. These data are taken from a study of long-term antiretroviral therapy in people with HIV. This CDR3 spans 15 amino acids. Germline CDR1 is LNHDA and CDR2 is SQIVND (reference sequence). V lost 1 base and J 11 bases, leaving 18 bases between the germline ends. Running of the v3.0 immunoSEQ assay took place at survey level. Sequencing was performed with immunoSEQ multiplex PCR; in TCRdb, only in-frame clones are kept and a portion is missing. The sample lists about 22,000 clones, approximately 80% occurring once. The study, taken as a whole, reports: An increase in diversity followed ART, yet levels stayed below transplant donor controls. Pre-ART-expanded clones dominated the repertoire at all time points.

The sample consisted of unsorted PBMCs, taken 1.6 years after starting antiretroviral therapy. The receptor was isolated from a man aged 40-50 years with HIV. The genes are TRBV19 and TRBJ1-5; a possible D gene is TRBD1 (5 bases). The CDR3 coding sequence is TGTGCCAGTAGTATAGGAGGGGCAGCTGTCATTTCCCAGCATTTT. Translation gives CASSIGGAAVISQHF.